The clone carrying this T cell receptor beta chain has only a few counts. Its antigen is still unknown. Other DNA sequences of this sample code for an identical CDR3. These data are taken from a study of shared clonotypes between healthy human individuals. Study context: The donor group consisted of a couple of women and a few men, aged 18 to 49. General study results and limits: Researchers sampled only blood; tissue repertoires likely differ.

Once extracted for a subset, genomic DNA was divided evenly among several immunoSEQ plates. Profiling relied on immunoSEQ multiplex PCR, and the TCRdb table lists in-frame clones only, not all of them. The sample contains 740,000 or so clones, around three quarters of which appear only once. A CD45RA-negative memory subset and a CD45RA+ naive subset were separated from the CD4+ cells. Looked up from germline, CDR1 is SGHAT and CDR2 is FQNNGV. J gave up 0 bases and V 7 bases, and 3 bases lay outside the gene matches. The CDR3 is 14 amino acids. V is TRBV11-2 and J is TRBJ2-1, with 7 bases lining up with TRBD1. The sequence derives from a woman aged 25 to 39 in good health. Sequenced input: memory CD4+ T cells sorted from blood. The subset here: CD45RA-negative fraction. CDR3 sequence: CASTDRSSYNEQFF. In nucleotides, the CDR3 is TGTGCCAGCACGGACAGGAGCTCCTACAATGAGCAGTTCTTC.